The 10 T cell receptor beta chains listed next were all sequenced from one sample in a study of T cells in Graves' hyperthyroidism and ophthalmopathy. RNA transcripts provided the source from which TCR beta CDR3 regions were amplified. Primed by the HTBI set, a first-round RT-PCR was run on the TCR CDR3. MiXCR, run by TCRdb on the multiplex PCR reads, gives a single entry per CDR3 protein. Of 750,000 to 900,000 distinct CDR3 sequences listed, 35% to 45% are singletons. Sequenced: blood. The receptors shown here come from a man between 18 and 29 years old with Graves' hyperthyroidism.

This clonotype was recorded at least ten times. J is TRBJ2-7 and V is TRBV20-1; D gene uncertain. Trimming took 3 bases from V and 3 from J, leaving 6 bases between them. The CDR3 has 11 amino acids. The germline V gene has CDR1 DFQATT and CDR2 SNEGSKA (reference sequence). For the CDR3, the DNA is TGCAGTGCTAGCGGTGTCTACGAGCAGTACTTC. Translating it yields CSASGVYEQYF.

This clonotype has only a few counts. The V call is TRBV12-3 or TRBV12-4, the J call TRBJ1-6; D might be TRBD1 (6 bases). The CDR3 extends over 18 amino acids. Trimming removed 4 bases from V and 0 bases from J, with 16 bases in between. The CDR3: CASSYRTAGSSYNSPLHF. The CDR3 DNA reads as TGTGCCAGCAGTTACAGGACAGCGGGGAGCTCCTATAATTCACCCCTCCACTTT.

This clonotype was seen repeatedly, ten times or more. The chain combines TRBV20-1 with TRBJ2-7; 10 positions agree with TRBD1. V shed 4 bases, J shed 6 bases, and the junction held 3 bases outside the gene matches. There are 12 residues in the CDR3. From germline, CDR1 is DFQATT and CDR2 SNEGSKA (reference sequence). This chain's CDR3 is CSATTGGAEQYF. In nucleotides, the CDR3 is TGCAGTGCTACGACAGGGGGCGCCGAGCAGTACTTC.

The rearrangement uses TRBV10-3 and TRBJ2-6; no definite D call. From germline, CDR1 is ENHRY and CDR2 SYGVKD. The V end lost 10 bases, the J end lost 0 bases, and 13 bases lay between the germline ends. The CDR3 has 15 amino acids. This chain's CDR3 is CASSPQLSGANVLTF. The CDR3 coding sequence is TGTGCCAGCAGCCCACAACTCTCTGGGGCCAACGTCCTGACTTTC.

This clonotype was recorded many times. This chain joins TRBV5-1 and TRBJ1-2, with D unresolved. The CDR3 is 13 residues long. The V gene's germline CDR1 is SGHRS and CDR2 YFSETQ. Trimming left V 4 bases short and J 4 bases short, with 11 bases between. Written as DNA, the CDR3 is TGCGCCAGCAGCGTGGACGGATCCTATGGCTACACCTTC. It codes for CASSVDGSYGYTF.

J is TRBJ2-2 and V is TRBV12-3 or TRBV12-4; 7 bases are shared with TRBD2. V gave up 5 bases and J gave up 6 bases; unmatched junction bases: 12. The CDR3 sequence is 16 residues long. CDR3 loop: CASSRWGLNVAGELFF. The DNA of the CDR3 is TGTGCCAGCAGTCGCTGGGGACTAAATGTGGCCGGGGAGCTGTTTTTT.

The chain carries TRBV10-3 and TRBJ1-4; perhaps TRBD1 as D (6 bases). The CDR3 length is 15 residues. V gave up 4 bases and J gave up 0 bases, with 9 bases separating them. Germline V gives CDR1 ENHRY, CDR2 SYGVKD. The CDR3 protein is CAISGGAATNEKLFF. The CDR3 DNA follows: TGTGCCATCAGTGGGGGGGCCGCAACTAATGAAAAACTGTTTTTT.

The genes are TRBV12-3 or TRBV12-4 and TRBJ2-7, with D unclear. Trimming cost V 5 bases and J 7 bases, with 12 bases left between them. This CDR3 comprises 12 residues. CDR3 loop: CASSPLIGEQYF. Written as DNA, the CDR3 is TGTGCCAGCAGTCCCCTGATAGGAGAGCAGTACTTC.

This clonotype was detected a few times. The chain joins TRBV29-1 to TRBJ1-2; D is ambiguous. V was shortened by 4 bases and J by 8 bases, with 11 bases between the two germline ends. This CDR3 comprises 11 residues. Germline assignment: CDR1 SQVTM and CDR2 ANQGSEA. Here the CDR3 reads CSVGRAKGYTF. CDR3 in DNA: TGCAGCGTTGGACGTGCGAAGGGCTACACCTTC.

Remarks on this clonotype: Sequence at one end of the junction differs from germline and may be a read error. The genes are TRBV19 and TRBJ2-2; weak D call: TRBD2 (5 bases). The germline CDR1 and CDR2 sequences are LNHDA and SQIVND (reference sequence). The CDR3 extends over 15 amino acids. The CDR3 spells CASSMEVTNTRELFF. As DNA, the CDR3 is TGTGCCAGTAGTATGGAGGTTACGAACACCAGGGAGCTGTTTTTT.